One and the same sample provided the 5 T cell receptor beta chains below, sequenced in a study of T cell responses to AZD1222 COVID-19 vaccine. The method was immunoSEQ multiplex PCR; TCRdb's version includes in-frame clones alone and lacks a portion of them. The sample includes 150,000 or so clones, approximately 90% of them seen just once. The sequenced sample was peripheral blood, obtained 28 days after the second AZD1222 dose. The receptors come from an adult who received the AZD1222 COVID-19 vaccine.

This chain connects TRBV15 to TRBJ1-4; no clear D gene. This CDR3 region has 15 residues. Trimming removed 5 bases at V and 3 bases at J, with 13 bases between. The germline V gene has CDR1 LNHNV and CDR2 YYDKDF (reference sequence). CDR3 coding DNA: TGTGCCACCAGCTCGCAGGCTGGGTCTAATGAAAAACTGTTTTTT. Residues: CATSSQAGSNEKLFF.

The CDR3 protein is CASSPATGQASYEQYF. In DNA, the CDR3 is TGCGCCAGCAGCCCGGCCACGGGACAGGCCTCCTACGAGCAGTACTTC. The chain links TRBV5-1 to TRBJ2-7; TRBD1 agrees at 8 bases. The length of the CDR3 is 16 residues. The germline V gene encodes CDR1 SGHRS and CDR2 YFSETQ. After removal of 4 bases from V and 0 bases from J, the junction contained 9 bases not matched to a gene.

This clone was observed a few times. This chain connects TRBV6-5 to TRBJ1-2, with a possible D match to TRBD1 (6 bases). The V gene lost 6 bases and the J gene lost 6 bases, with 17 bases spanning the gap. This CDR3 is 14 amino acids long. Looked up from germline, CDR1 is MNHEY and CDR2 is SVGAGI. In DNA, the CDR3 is TGTGCCAGCAGCCTACAGGGATCTGTTAATGGCTACACCTTC. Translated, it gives CASSLQGSVNGYTF.

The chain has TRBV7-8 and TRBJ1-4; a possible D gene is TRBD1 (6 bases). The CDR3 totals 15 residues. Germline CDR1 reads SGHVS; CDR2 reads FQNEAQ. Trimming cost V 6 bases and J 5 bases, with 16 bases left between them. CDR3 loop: CASSFDTGLNEKLFF. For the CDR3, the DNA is TGTGCCAGCAGTTTTGATACAGGGTTAAATGAAAAACTGTTTTTT.

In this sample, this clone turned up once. The CDR3 region is CASSTDRVSGNTIYF. CDR3 DNA: TGTGCCAGTAGTACCGACAGGGTCTCTGGAAACACCATATATTTT. The chain carries TRBV19 and TRBJ1-3; 7 bases line up with TRBD1. Trimming removed 4 bases from V and 0 bases from J; junction bases left unmatched: 3. The CDR3 is 15 residues long. Germline V gene sequence: CDR1 LNHDA, CDR2 SQIVND (reference sequence).